These 18 T cell receptor beta chains share one sample of origin, sequenced in a study of OX40 agonist ivuxolimab in advanced cancers. Using immunoSEQ multiplex PCR, the repertoire was profiled, and TCRdb retains in-frame clones only, with some absent. The sample consists of 15,000 to 20,000 clones, 70% to 90% of them appearing once. Sequences were derived from CD4+ or CD8+ T cells sorted from blood, sampled in a trial of the OX40 agonist ivuxolimab. The origin of the receptors is an adult with an advanced solid tumor such as melanoma, head and neck, liver or kidney cancer.

The chain employs TRBV6-1 and TRBJ2-5, with D perhaps TRBD2 (6 bases). The V and J ends lost 6 bases and 2 bases respectively, with 16 bases between them. In germline, CDR1 is MNHNS, CDR2 SASEGT. The CDR3 has 15 amino acids. The CDR3 reads CASSSLGGRQETQYF. The CDR3, as DNA: TGTGCCAGCAGCTCCCTAGGAGGGAGGCAAGAGACCCAGTACTTC.

The rearrangement uses TRBV11-2 and TRBJ2-1, with D possibly called TRBD1 or TRBD2 (5 bases each). The length of the CDR3 is 14 residues. Trimming took off 3 bases at V and 7 bases at J, with 13 bases between the two ends. CDR1 and CDR2 (germline): SGHAT, FQNNGV. Written as DNA, the CDR3 is TGTGCCAGCAGCTTTAGGGGACCGTATAATGAGCAGTTCTTC. This gives the protein CASSFRGPYNEQFF.

The chain recombines TRBV27 with TRBJ2-5; 8 bases line up with TRBD2. Germline assignment: CDR1 MNHEY and CDR2 SMNVEV (reference sequence). The CDR3 has 13 residues. The V segment lost 8 bases and the J segment 4 bases; nucleotides outside the gene matches: 6. The CDR3 sequence: CASLNREGETQYF. CDR3 coding DNA: TGTGCCAGCCTAAACCGGGAGGGAGAGACCCAGTACTTC.

The count of this clone is one. The chain has TRBV5-4 and TRBJ2-7; TRBD2 agrees at 8 bases. The germline CDR1 and CDR2 sequences are SGHNT and YYREEE (reference sequence). V was clipped by 0 bases and J by 3 bases; unmatched bases: 8. CDR3 length equals 16 residues. The CDR3 loop is CASSLAGGEVGYEQYF. In nucleotides, the CDR3 is TGTGCCAGCAGCTTGGCCGGGGGGGAGGTAGGCTACGAGCAGTACTTC.

This rearrangement joins TRBV13 to TRBJ1-2; D ambiguous. The length of the CDR3 is 12 residues. Germline CDR1 and CDR2: PRHDT and FYEKMQ (reference sequence). The V gene lost 0 bases and the J gene lost 4 bases, with 3 bases spanning the gap. DNA for the CDR3: TGTGCCAGCAGCTTAGGCCTCTATGGCTACACCTTC. Its protein is CASSLGLYGYTF.

The chain couples TRBV28 to TRBJ1-2; 8 nucleotides agree with TRBD1. The CDR3 runs 15 residues. Germline assignment: CDR1 MDHEN and CDR2 SYDVKM. V was clipped by 1 base and J by 2 bases; unmatched bases: 3. CDR3 in DNA: TGTGCCAGCAGTTTATTACAGGGGGTGAACTATGGCTACACCTTC. This gives the protein CASSLLQGVNYGYTF.

J is TRBJ2-1 and V is TRBV30; 7 positions match TRBD2. The junction had 6 bases not matched to a gene; V was cut back by 5 bases and J by 5 bases. This CDR3 has 13 amino acids. Germline V gives CDR1 GTSNPN, CDR2 SVGIG (reference sequence). In nucleotides, the CDR3 is TGTGCCTGGTCCGCGGGAGTTGACAATGAGCAGTTCTTC. Translation gives CAWSAGVDNEQFF.

The genes are TRBV2 and TRBJ2-7; D ambiguous. There are 14 residues in the CDR3. The germline V gene encodes CDR1 SNHLY and CDR2 FYNNEI. V lost 8 bases to trimming and J lost 2 bases, with 16 bases between them. The CDR3 DNA is TGTGCCAGCCAAAACGCACAAACCCCCTACGAGCAGTACTTC. Translating gives CASQNAQTPYEQYF. Filled out from reference TRBV2 and TRBJ2-7, the complete variable domain reads EPEVTQTPSHQVTQMGQEVILRCVPISNHLYFYWYRQILGQKVEFLVSFYNNEISEKSEIFDDQFSVERPDGSNFTLKIRSTKLEDSAMYFCASQNAQTPYEQYFGPGTRLTVT.

This clone showed up just once. Other DNA sequences in the sample encode the same CDR3. The chain has TRBV7-9 and TRBJ2-5; tentative D call: TRBD2 (6 bases). Trimming took off 2 bases at V and 5 bases at J, with 15 bases between the two ends. The CDR3 consists of 15 residues. CDR1 and CDR2 (germline): SEHNR, FQNEAQ (reference sequence). CDR3 nucleotides: TGTGCCAGCAGCTTAACCGGGAGAGAGGGGGAGACCCAGTACTTC. Amino acid sequence: CASSLTGREGETQYF.

This chain links TRBV28 with TRBJ1-5; D unresolved. Germline V gene sequence: CDR1 MDHEN, CDR2 SYDVKM. The CDR3 spans 14 residues. Trimming removed 2 bases at V and 4 bases at J, with 9 bases between. CDR3 region: CASSLMTSNQPQHF. Here the CDR3 DNA reads TGTGCCAGCAGTTTAATGACGTCGAATCAGCCCCAGCATTTT.

This chain uses TRBV5-5 with TRBJ2-6; D tentatively fits TRBD1 or TRBD2 (6 bases each). V shed 1 base and J shed 3 bases, with 14 bases lying between them. The germline gives CDR1 SGHKS, CDR2 YYEKEE (reference sequence). This CDR3 contains 17 residues. CDR3: CASSLLVGGRGANVLTF. The CDR3 bases are TGTGCCAGCAGCTTGCTAGTTGGGGGGCGTGGGGCCAACGTCCTGACTTTC.

The chain recombines TRBV6-6 with TRBJ1-1, with D possibly matching TRBD1 (5 bases). Germline V CDR1 and CDR2: MNHNY, SVGAGI (reference sequence). V lost 6 bases and J 3 bases, leaving 14 bases between the germline ends. The CDR3 runs to 14 residues. The DNA for the CDR3 is TGTGCCAGCAGACTCGACAGTGATTACACTGAAGCTTTCTTT. Translating gives CASRLDSDYTEAFF.

This clone was counted a single time. The J gene is TRBJ1-5, the V gene TRBV27; 7 bases are a match to TRBD1. CDR3 length: 16 residues. With V trimmed by 6 bases and J by 3 bases, 11 bases remained unmatched. CDR1 is MNHEY and CDR2 is SMNVEV in the germline V gene (reference sequence). This CDR3 is CASSGTGAVFNQPQHF. DNA for the CDR3: TGTGCCAGCAGCGGAACAGGGGCGGTTTTCAATCAGCCCCAGCATTTT.

The chain employs TRBV2 and TRBJ2-3, with 7 bases fitting TRBD2. CDR3 length: 15 amino acids. The J segment lost 4 bases and the V segment lost 6 bases, leaving 10 bases of the junction unmatched. CDR1 and CDR2 from the germline V gene are SNHLY and FYNNEI. The CDR3 nucleotides are TGTGCCAGCAGCAAACCAGCGGGAAGGGCAGATACGCAGTATTTT. Amino acid sequence: CASSKPAGRADTQYF.

The chain joins TRBV7-9 to TRBJ2-5; D might be TRBD1 (6 bases). V lost 0 bases and J lost 1, with 9 bases in between. Germline lookup yields CDR1 SEHNR and CDR2 FQNEAQ (reference sequence). There are 15 residues in the CDR3. The CDR3 region is CASSLARDTQETQYF. The CDR3 nucleotides are TGTGCCAGCAGCTTAGCGAGGGACACCCAAGAGACCCAGTACTTC.

The chain carries TRBV6-1 and TRBJ2-2; D possibly matches TRBD1 or TRBD2 (5 bases each). Looked up from germline, CDR1 is MNHNS and CDR2 is SASEGT. V lost 1 base and J lost 5, with 17 bases in between. The CDR3 totals 17 residues. The CDR3 DNA follows: TGTGCCAGCAGTGAAGGATGGGGGAGTTATATGACCGGGGAGCTGTTTTTT. Translating gives CASSEGWGSYMTGELFF.

V is TRBV28 and J is TRBJ2-3; 8 nucleotides align to TRBD2. CDR3 size: 15 residues. After removal of 3 bases from V and 4 bases from J, the junction contained 6 bases not matched to a gene. In germline, CDR1 is MDHEN, CDR2 SYDVKM. The CDR3 reads CASSFQREYADTQYF. CDR3 bases: TGTGCCAGCAGTTTTCAGCGGGAGTACGCAGATACGCAGTATTTT.

This chain links TRBV7-2 with TRBJ2-5, with no clear D. The J call may be faulty, since TRBJ2-7 better matches the DNA end. This CDR3 comprises 13 residues. Looked up from germline, CDR1 is SGHTA and CDR2 is FQGNSA. The CDR3 bases are TGTGCCAGCAGCGAAGGGCAGCTGAGCGAGCAGTACTTC. Protein sequence: CASSEGQLSEQYF.